What follows are 2 T cell receptor beta chains derived from one specimen sequenced in a study of blood T cell repertoires in COVID-19. Profiling relied on immunoSEQ multiplex PCR, and the TCRdb table lists in-frame clones only, not all of them. Among approximately 71,000 clones listed, about nine tenths were seen once. Material: peripheral blood. These receptors were obtained from a human donor in a cohort sampled during active COVID-19.

V usage is TRBV19 and J usage is TRBJ2-7; tentative D call: TRBD1 (5 bases). Germline V gene data show CDR1 as LNHDA and CDR2 as SQIVND (reference sequence). This CDR3 region has 14 residues. The V gene lost 3 bases and the J gene lost 0 bases, with 9 bases spanning the gap. The CDR3 bases are TGTGCCAGTAGTATCCAGGGTTTCTCCTACGAGCAGTACTTC. This encodes CASSIQGFSYEQYF.

The CDR3 here is CASSFRPGTYEQYF. CDR3 bases: TGTGCCAGCAGTTTTCGTCCAGGGACCTACGAGCAGTACTTC. This chain links TRBV9 with TRBJ2-7, with a tentative D call TRBD1 (5 bases). The CDR3 length is 14 residues. Germline V gene sequence: CDR1 SGDLS, CDR2 YYNGEE. V was shortened by 5 bases and J by 2 bases, with 14 bases between the two germline ends.